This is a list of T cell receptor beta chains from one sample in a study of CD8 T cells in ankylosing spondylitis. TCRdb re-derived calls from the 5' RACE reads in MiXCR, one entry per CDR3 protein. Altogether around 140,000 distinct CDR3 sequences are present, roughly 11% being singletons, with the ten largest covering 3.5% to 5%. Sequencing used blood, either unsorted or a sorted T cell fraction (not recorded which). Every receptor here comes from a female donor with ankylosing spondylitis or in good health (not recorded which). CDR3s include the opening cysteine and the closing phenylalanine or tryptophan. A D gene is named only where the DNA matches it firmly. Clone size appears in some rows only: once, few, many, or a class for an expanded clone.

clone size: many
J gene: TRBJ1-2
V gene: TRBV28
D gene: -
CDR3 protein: CASSPVPTVGNYGYTF
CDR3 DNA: TGTGCCAGCAGTCCAGTCCCGACAGTGGGAAACTATGGCTACACCTTC

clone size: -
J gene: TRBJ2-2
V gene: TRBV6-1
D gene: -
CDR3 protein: CASTSRRTGELFF
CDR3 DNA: TGTGCCAGCACCTCCAGAAGGACCGGGGAGCTGTTTTTT

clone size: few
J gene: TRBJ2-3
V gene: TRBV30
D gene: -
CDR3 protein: CAWSVSVVADTQYF
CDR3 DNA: TGTGCCTGGAGTGTATCAGTAGTCGCAGATACGCAGTATTTT

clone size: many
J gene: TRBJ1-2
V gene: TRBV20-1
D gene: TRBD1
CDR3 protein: CSASAGQGASLYGYTF
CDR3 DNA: TGCAGTGCTAGTGCAGGACAGGGGGCAAGTCTCTATGGCTACACCTTC

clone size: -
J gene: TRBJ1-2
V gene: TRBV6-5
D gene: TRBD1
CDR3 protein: CASSSEGAYGYTF
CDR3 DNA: TGTGCCAGCAGTTCTGAGGGGGCCTATGGCTACACCTTC

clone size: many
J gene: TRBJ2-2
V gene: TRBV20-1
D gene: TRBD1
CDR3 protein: CSARTGDTGELFF
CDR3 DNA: TGCAGTGCTCGGACAGGGGACACCGGGGAGCTGTTTTTT

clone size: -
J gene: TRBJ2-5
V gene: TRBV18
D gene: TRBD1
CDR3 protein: CASSRVGQQETQYF
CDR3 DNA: TGTGCCAGCTCACGGGTGGGACAGCAAGAGACCCAGTACTTC

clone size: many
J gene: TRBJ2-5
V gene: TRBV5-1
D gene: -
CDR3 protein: CASSFDYASYQETQYF
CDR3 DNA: TGCGCCAGCAGCTTCGACTATGCATCATACCAAGAGACCCAGTACTTC

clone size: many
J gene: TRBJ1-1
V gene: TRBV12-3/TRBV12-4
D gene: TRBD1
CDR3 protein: CASSRGQTTEAFF
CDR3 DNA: TGTGCCAGCAGCCGGGGACAGACTACTGAAGCTTTCTTT

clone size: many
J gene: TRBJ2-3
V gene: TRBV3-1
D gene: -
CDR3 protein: CASSQEGQADTQYF
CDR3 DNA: TGTGCCAGCAGCCAAGAGGGGCAAGCAGATACGCAGTATTTT

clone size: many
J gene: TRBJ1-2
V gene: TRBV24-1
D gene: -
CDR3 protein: CATEGTNYGYTF
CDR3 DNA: TGTGCCACCGAGGGCACTAACTATGGCTACACCTTC

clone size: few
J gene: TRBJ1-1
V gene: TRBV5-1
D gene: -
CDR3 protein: CASSPRSGNQNTEAFF
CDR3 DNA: TGCGCCAGCAGCCCCCGATCTGGGAACCAGAACACTGAAGCTTTCTTT

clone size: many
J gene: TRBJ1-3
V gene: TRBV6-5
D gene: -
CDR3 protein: CASSYLGSGNTIYF
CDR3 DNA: TGTGCCAGCAGTTACTTGGGCTCTGGAAACACCATATATTTT

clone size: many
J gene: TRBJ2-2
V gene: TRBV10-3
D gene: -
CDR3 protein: CAISDIRGKRAGGELFF
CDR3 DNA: TGTGCCATCAGTGACATTCGAGGCAAGAGGGCCGGCGGGGAGCTGTTTTTT

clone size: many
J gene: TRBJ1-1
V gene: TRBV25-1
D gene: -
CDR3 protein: CASSGEDGDTEAFF
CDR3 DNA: TGTGCCAGCAGCGGAGAGGACGGAGACACTGAAGCTTTCTTT

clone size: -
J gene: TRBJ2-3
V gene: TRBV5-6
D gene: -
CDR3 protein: CASSRRDPSTDTQYF
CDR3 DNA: TGTGCCAGCAGCAGGAGGGACCCTAGCACAGATACGCAGTATTTT

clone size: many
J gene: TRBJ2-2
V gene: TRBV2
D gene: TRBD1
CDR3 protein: CASRATGSNTGELFF
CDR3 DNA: TGTGCCAGCAGAGCGACAGGGTCGAACACCGGGGAGCTGTTTTTT

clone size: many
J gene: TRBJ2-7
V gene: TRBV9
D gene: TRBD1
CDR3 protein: CASSVGQGAFYEQYF
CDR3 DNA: TGTGCCAGCAGCGTAGGACAGGGGGCTTTCTACGAGCAGTACTTC

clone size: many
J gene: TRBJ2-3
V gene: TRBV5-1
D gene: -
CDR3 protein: CASSLFSVFSREETDTQYF
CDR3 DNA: TGCGCCAGCAGCTTGTTTTCAGTCTTTAGCCGGGAAGAGACAGATACGCAGTATTTT

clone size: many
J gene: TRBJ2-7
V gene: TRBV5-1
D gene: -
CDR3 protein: CASSLERVIDEQYF
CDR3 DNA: TGCGCCAGCAGCTTGGAAAGAGTGATCGACGAGCAGTACTTC

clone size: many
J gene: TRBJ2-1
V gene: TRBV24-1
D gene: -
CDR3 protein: CATSDMRLEDNEQFF
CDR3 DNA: TGTGCCACCAGTGATATGAGACTAGAAGACAATGAGCAGTTCTTC

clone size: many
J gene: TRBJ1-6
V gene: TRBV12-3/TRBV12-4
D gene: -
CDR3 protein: CASSLLNNSPLHF
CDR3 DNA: TGTGCCAGCAGTTTACTGAATAATTCACCCCTCCACTTT

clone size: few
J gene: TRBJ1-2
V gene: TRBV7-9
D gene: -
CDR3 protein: CASSQSGLRGYTF
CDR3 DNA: TGTGCCAGCAGCCAGTCGGGGCTCCGGGGCTACACCTTC

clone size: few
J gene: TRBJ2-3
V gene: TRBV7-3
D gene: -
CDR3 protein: CASSLGAAGRDTQYF
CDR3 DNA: TGTGCCAGCAGCTTAGGTGCGGCGGGCAGAGATACGCAGTATTTT

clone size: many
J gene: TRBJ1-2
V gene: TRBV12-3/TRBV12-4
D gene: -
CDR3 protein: CASSGGRVNYGYTF
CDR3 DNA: TGTGCCAGCAGCGGGGGGAGGGTTAACTATGGCTACACCTTC

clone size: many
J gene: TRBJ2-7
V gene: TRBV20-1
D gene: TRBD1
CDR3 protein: CSATKSGQGRGKEQYF
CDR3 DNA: TGCAGTGCTACCAAGTCGGGACAGGGTAGGGGTAAGGAGCAGTACTTC

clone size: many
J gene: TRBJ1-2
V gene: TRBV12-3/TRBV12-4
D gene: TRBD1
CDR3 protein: CASSRTRRQGGGYTF
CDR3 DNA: TGTGCCAGCAGCCGGACCCGTAGACAGGGAGGTGGCTACACCTTC

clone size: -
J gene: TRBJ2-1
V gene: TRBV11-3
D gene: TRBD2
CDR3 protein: CASEREYPYNEQFF
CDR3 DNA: TGTGCCAGTGAGCGGGAGTATCCCTACAATGAGCAGTTCTTC

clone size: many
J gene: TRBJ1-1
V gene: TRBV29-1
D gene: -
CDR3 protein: CSVARNTEAFF
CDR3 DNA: TGCAGCGTTGCCAGGAACACTGAAGCTTTCTTT

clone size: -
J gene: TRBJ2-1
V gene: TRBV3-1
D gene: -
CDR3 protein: CASSQEQLAPNEQFF
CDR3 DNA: TGTGCCAGCAGCCAAGAACAACTAGCCCCAAATGAGCAGTTCTTC

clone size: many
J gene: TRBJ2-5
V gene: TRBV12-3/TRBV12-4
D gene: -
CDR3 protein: CASSLTGGSETQYF
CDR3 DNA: TGTGCCAGCAGTTTGACAGGAGGTAGCGAGACCCAGTACTTC

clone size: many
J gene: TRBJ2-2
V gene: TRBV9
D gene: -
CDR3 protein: CASSVAPEGELFF
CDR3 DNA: TGTGCCAGCAGCGTAGCCCCAGAGGGGGAGCTGTTTTTT

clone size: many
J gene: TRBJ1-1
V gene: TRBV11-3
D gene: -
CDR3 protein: CASSLEGRVGPEAFF
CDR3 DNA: TGTGCCAGCAGCTTAGAGGGCAGGGTAGGACCTGAAGCTTTCTTT

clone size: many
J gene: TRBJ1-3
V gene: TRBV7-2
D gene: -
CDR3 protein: CASSLGGVGNTIYF
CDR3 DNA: TGTGCCAGCAGCTTAGGAGGGGTCGGAAACACCATATATTTT

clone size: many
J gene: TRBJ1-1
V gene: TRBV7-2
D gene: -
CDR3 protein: CASSFNETPNTEAFF
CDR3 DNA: TGTGCCAGCAGCTTTAACGAAACGCCAAACACTGAAGCTTTCTTT

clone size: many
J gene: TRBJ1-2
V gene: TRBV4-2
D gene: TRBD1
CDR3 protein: CASSQDPGQGTWGYGYTF
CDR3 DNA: TGTGCCAGCAGCCAAGATCCGGGACAGGGGACCTGGGGCTATGGCTACACCTTC

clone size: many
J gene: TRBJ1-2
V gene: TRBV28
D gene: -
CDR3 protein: CASSFGVAYTF
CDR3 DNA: TGTGCCAGCAGTTTTGGGGTTGCCTACACCTTC

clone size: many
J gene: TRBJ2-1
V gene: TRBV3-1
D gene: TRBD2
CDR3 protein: CASSLVPGLARTHNEQFF
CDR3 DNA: TGTGCCAGCAGCCTCGTCCCGGGACTAGCCCGGACACACAATGAGCAGTTCTTC

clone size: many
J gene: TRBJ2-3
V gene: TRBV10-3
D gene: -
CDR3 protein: CAIRKGSTDTQYF
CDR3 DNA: TGTGCCATCAGAAAGGGGAGCACAGATACGCAGTATTTT

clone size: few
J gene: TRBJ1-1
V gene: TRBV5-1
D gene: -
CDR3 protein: CASSLGGVTIEAFF
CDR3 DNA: TGCGCCAGCAGCTTGGGGGGTGTCACCATTGAAGCTTTCTTT

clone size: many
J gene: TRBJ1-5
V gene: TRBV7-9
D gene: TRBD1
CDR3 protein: CASSLWGRGREQPQHF
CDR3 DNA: TGTGCCAGCAGCTTATGGGGCAGGGGGCGGGAACAGCCCCAGCATTTT

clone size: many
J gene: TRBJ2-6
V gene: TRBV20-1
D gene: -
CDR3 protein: CSARGRSGANVLTF
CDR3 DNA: TGCAGTGCCCGAGGGCGTTCTGGGGCCAACGTCCTGACTTTC

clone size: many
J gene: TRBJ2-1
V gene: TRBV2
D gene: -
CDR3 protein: CASSLKGHLSNEQFF
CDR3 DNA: TGTGCCAGCAGCCTCAAAGGGCACCTTAGCAATGAGCAGTTCTTC

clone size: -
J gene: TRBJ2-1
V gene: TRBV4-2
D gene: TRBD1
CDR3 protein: CASTSQGTSSYNEQFF
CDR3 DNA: TGTGCCAGCACTTCACAGGGGACCTCCTCCTACAATGAGCAGTTCTTC

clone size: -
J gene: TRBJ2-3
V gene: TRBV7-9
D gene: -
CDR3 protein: CASSFRGRTSTDTQYF
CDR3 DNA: TGTGCCAGCAGCTTCCGAGGGAGGACGAGCACAGATACGCAGTATTTT

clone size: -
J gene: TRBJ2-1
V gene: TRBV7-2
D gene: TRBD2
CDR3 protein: CASSLASGRYNEQFF
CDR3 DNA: TGTGCCAGCAGCTTAGCTAGCGGGAGATACAATGAGCAGTTCTTC

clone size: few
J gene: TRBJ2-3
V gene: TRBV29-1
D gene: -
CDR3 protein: CSVERRQTDTQYF
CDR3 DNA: TGCAGCGTTGAAAGGCGTCAGACAGATACGCAGTATTTT

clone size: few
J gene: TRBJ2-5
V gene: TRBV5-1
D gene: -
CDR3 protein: CASVMGELRGETQYF
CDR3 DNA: TGCGCCAGCGTGATGGGAGAGTTGCGGGGAGAGACCCAGTACTTC

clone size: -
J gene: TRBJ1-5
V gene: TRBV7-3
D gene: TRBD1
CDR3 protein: CAWGRTGGDQPQHF
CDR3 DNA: TGTGCCTGGGGTAGGACAGGGGGCGATCAGCCCCAGCATTTT